This T cell receptor (beta chain) comes out of a study of shared clonotypes between healthy human individuals. Whole-study findings and limits: Some clonotypes were shared by all four sorted-subset donors, while others were not shared. The non-shared ones had lower generation probabilities than the shared ones.

Sequencing was performed with immunoSEQ multiplex PCR; in TCRdb, only in-frame clones are kept and a portion is missing. The table records some 2 million clones, 85% to 95% of them present only once. A note on this clone: What it binds is not known.

The specimen was naive CD4+ T cells sorted from blood. The sample's subset: CD45RA+ positively selected. The sequence was collected from a young man in good health.

In DNA, the CDR3 is TGCGCCAGCAGCCAAGACCGGGACAGGAACCGTCAAGAGACCCAGTACTTC. Protein product: CASSQDRDRNRQETQYF. The chain has TRBV4-1 and TRBJ2-5, with 8 bases matching TRBD1. The CDR3 covers 17 residues. Germline V gene data show CDR1 as MGHRA and CDR2 as YSYEKL. The J segment lost 2 bases and the V segment lost 0 bases, leaving 8 bases of the junction unmatched.